The present T cell receptor (beta chain) was sequenced within a study of response to subunit inactivated influenza vaccine. Broader study findings: Authors suggested each seasonal flu vaccination may recruit only limited numbers of new T cells.

Each CDR3 protein is one row after TCRdb ran MiXCR on the RT-PCR reads. The table shows 800,000 to 1,000,000 distinct CDR3 sequences, with less than 25% occurring only once. This clonotype has more than one count but fewer than ten. What it recognizes is unknown. Trimming removed 6 bases from V and 1 base from J; junction bases left unmatched: 15. Germline V gene lookup returns CDR1 DFQATT and CDR2 SNEGSKA (reference sequence). The CDR3 sequence is 17 residues long. This chain links TRBV20-1 with TRBJ2-7, with 10 bases lining up with TRBD2. The clonotype comes from a man aged 50 to 60 who received an inactivated influenza vaccine. Source: PBMCs from blood, taken approximately 5 days after vaccination. Here the CDR3 reads CSAEIPSGGRGSYEQYF. The CDR3 coding sequence is TGCAGTGCCGAAATCCCTAGCGGGGGAAGGGGTTCCTACGAGCAGTACTTC.